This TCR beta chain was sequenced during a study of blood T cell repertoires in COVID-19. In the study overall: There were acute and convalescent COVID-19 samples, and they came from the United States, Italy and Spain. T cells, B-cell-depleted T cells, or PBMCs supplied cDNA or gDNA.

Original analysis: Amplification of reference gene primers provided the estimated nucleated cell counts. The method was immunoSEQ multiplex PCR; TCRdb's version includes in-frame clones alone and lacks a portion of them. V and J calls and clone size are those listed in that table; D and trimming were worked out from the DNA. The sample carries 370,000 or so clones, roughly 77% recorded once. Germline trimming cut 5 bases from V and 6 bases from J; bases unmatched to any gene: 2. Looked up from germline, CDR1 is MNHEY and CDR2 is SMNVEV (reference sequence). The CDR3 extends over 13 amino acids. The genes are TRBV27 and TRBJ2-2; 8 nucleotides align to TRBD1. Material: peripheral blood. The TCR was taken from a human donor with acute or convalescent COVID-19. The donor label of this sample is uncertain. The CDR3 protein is CASSVQGAGELFF. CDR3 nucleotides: TGTGCCAGCAGTGTACAGGGGGCCGGGGAGCTGTTTTTT.